The rows below give T cell receptor beta chains drawn from one sample of a study of blood T cell repertoires in COVID-19. TCRdb's table, derived via immunoSEQ multiplex PCR, lists solely in-frame clones and lacks some. The sample holds around 300,000 clones, roughly 90% seen once. Sequencing used PBMCs or T cells enriched from blood (not recorded which). The receptors were sampled from a woman aged 30 to 39 who had recovered from COVID-19. The CDR3 runs from the conserved cysteine through the conserved F or W. Fields, in order: V gene, D gene, J gene, clone size, CDR3 protein, CDR3 DNA. The D gene is left open where the match is weak. Clone size, where shown, is once, few, many, or a class for clones that have expanded.

V: TRBV5-6
D: -
J: TRBJ2-7
size: once
CDR3: CASSLKSPGGTEQYF
DNA: TGTGCCAGCAGCTTGAAGTCCCCAGGGGGGACCGAGCAGTACTTC

V: TRBV3-1/TRBV3-2
D: TRBD2
J: TRBJ2-7
size: once
CDR3: CASSPRVAGGYEQYF
DNA: TGTGCCAGCAGCCCCAGGGTAGCGGGAGGCTACGAGCAGTACTTC

V: TRBV4-2
D: -
J: TRBJ2-1
size: -
CDR3: CASSQEIGSYNEQFF
DNA: TGTGCCAGCAGCCAAGAGATTGGCTCTTACAATGAGCAGTTCTTC

V: TRBV5-1
D: TRBD1
J: TRBJ2-5
size: -
CDR3: CASSWGTGQETQYF
DNA: TGCGCCAGCAGCTGGGGGACAGGGCAAGAGACCCAGTACTTC

V: TRBV29-1
D: -
J: TRBJ2-1
size: -
CDR3: CSVERRSSYNEQFF
DNA: TGCAGCGTTGAGCGTAGATCCTCCTACAATGAGCAGTTCTTC

V: TRBV5-1
D: -
J: TRBJ2-3
size: -
CDR3: CASLLGQSTDTQYF
DNA: TGCGCCAGCCTGCTGGGCCAAAGCACAGATACGCAGTATTTT

V: TRBV28
D: TRBD1
J: TRBJ1-5
size: -
CDR3: CASSQQGEPQHF
DNA: TGTGCCAGCAGTCAGCAGGGGGAGCCCCAGCATTTT

V: TRBV11-3
D: TRBD1
J: TRBJ2-1
size: -
CDR3: CASSHRDRGSYNEQFF
DNA: TGTGCCAGCAGCCACCGGGACAGGGGATCCTACAATGAGCAGTTCTTC

V: TRBV11-2
D: -
J: TRBJ2-7
size: -
CDR3: CASSSPLQVSYEQYF
DNA: TGTGCCAGCAGCTCTCCCCTACAGGTCTCCTACGAGCAGTACTTC

V: TRBV4-2
D: TRBD1
J: TRBJ2-1
size: -
CDR3: CASSQEGTGFYNEQFF
DNA: TGTGCCAGCAGCCAAGAGGGGACAGGATTCTACAATGAGCAGTTCTTC

V: TRBV12-3/TRBV12-4
D: -
J: TRBJ1-5
size: once
CDR3: CASNLYINQPQHF
DNA: TGTGCCAGCAATCTCTATATCAATCAGCCCCAGCATTTT

V: TRBV6-2/TRBV6-3
D: TRBD2
J: TRBJ2-1
size: -
CDR3: CASSYSSGGHFRNEQFF
DNA: TGTGCCAGCAGTTACTCATCGGGAGGGCATTTCAGGAATGAGCAGTTCTTC

V: TRBV3-1/TRBV3-2
D: -
J: TRBJ2-7
size: -
CDR3: CASSQERLRRQASYEQYF
DNA: TGTGCCAGCAGCCAAGAGAGGCTGCGGCGACAGGCCTCCTACGAGCAGTACTTC

V: TRBV11-2
D: -
J: TRBJ2-7
size: -
CDR3: CASSLESYEQYF
DNA: TGTGCCAGCAGCCTCGAGTCCTACGAGCAGTACTTC

V: TRBV11-2
D: -
J: TRBJ1-6
size: few
CDR3: CASSQSIVHNSPLHF
DNA: TGTGCCAGCAGCCAATCTATCGTCCATAATTCACCCCTCCACTTT

V: TRBV19
D: TRBD1
J: TRBJ2-6
size: -
CDR3: CASSPGQLSSGANVLTF
DNA: TGTGCCAGTAGTCCGGGACAGTTATCCTCTGGGGCCAACGTCCTGACTTTC

V: TRBV10-3
D: TRBD2
J: TRBJ2-7
size: -
CDR3: CAISNQRDYSYEQYF
DNA: TGTGCCATCAGCAACCAACGGGACTACTCCTACGAGCAGTACTTC

V: TRBV12-5
D: -
J: TRBJ2-2
size: -
CDR3: CASGSEGATGELFF
DNA: TGTGCTAGTGGTTCGGAGGGGGCCACCGGGGAGCTGTTTTTT

V: TRBV4-3
D: -
J: TRBJ2-7
size: -
CDR3: CASSQRYGGREQYF
DNA: TGCGCCAGCAGCCAACGATACGGGGGGCGTGAGCAGTACTTC

V: TRBV4-1
D: -
J: TRBJ1-3
size: -
CDR3: CASSQGDSIGNTIYF
DNA: TGCGCCAGCAGCCAAGGTGACAGTATTGGAAACACCATATATTTT